The source of this TCR beta chain is a study of blood T cell repertoires in COVID-19. V lost 2 bases, J lost 4 bases, and 3 bases stayed unmatched. This CDR3 region has 16 residues. Looked up from germline, CDR1 is GTSNPN and CDR2 is SVGIG (reference sequence). In the original analysis: Quantification of nucleated cells was approximated via reference gene primer amplification. The method was immunoSEQ multiplex PCR; TCRdb's version includes in-frame clones alone and lacks a portion of them. That table is the source of V, J and clone size, and D and trimming were worked out from the DNA. In the table there are about 83,000 clones, around nine tenths of which are singletons.

The chain employs TRBV30 and TRBJ2-2; 14 nucleotides match TRBD2. Sequenced sample: peripheral blood. This TCR derives from a man older than 75 with active or convalescent COVID-19. In nucleotides, the CDR3 is TGTGCCTGGAGTCGGGGACTAGCGGGAGTCACCGGGGAGCTGTTTTTT. Residues: CAWSRGLAGVTGELFF.